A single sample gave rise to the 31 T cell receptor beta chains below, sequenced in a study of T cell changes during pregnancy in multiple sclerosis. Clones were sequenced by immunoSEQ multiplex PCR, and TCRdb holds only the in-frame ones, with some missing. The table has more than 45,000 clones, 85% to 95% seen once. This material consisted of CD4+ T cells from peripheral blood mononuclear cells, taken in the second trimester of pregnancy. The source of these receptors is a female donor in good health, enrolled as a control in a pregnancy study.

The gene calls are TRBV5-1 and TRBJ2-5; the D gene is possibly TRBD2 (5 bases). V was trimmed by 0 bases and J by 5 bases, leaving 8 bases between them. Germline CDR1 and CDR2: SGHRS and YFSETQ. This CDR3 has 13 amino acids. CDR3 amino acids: CASSLGGSETQYF. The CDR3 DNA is TGCGCCAGCAGCTTGGGAGGGAGTGAGACCCAGTACTTC.

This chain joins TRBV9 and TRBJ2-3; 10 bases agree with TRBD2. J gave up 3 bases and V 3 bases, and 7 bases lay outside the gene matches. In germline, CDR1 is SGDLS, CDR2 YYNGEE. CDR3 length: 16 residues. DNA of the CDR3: TGTGCCAGCAGCGCTCTAGCGGGAGTTCGTACAGATACGCAGTATTTT. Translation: CASSALAGVRTDTQYF.

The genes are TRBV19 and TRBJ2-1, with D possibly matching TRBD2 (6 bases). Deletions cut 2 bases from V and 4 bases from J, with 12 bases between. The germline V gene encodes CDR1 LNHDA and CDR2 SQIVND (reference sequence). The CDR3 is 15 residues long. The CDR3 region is CASSISLAPYNEQFF. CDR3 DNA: TGTGCCAGTAGTATAAGTCTAGCGCCATACAATGAGCAGTTCTTC.

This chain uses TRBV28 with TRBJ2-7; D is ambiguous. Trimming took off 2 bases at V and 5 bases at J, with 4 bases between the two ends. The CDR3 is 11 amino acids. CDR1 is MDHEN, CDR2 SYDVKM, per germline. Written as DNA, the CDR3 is TGTGCCAGCAGTTTACAAAACGAGCAGTACTTC. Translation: CASSLQNEQYF.

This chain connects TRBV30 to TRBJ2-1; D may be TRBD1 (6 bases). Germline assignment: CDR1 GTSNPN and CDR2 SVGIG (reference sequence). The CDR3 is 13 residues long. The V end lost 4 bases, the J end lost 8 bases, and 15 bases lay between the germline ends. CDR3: CAWNLGARDEQFF. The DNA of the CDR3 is TGTGCCTGGAATCTGGGGGCGCGGGATGAGCAGTTCTTC.

CDR3 loop: CASSYSPDTEAFF. The CDR3 region has the DNA TGTGCCAGCAGTTATTCTCCGGACACTGAAGCTTTCTTT. The chain links TRBV6-5 to TRBJ1-1; no reliable D call. The CDR3 contains 13 residues. Germline-derived CDR1 and CDR2 are MNHEY and SVGAGI. The V end lost 3 bases, the J end lost 3 bases, and 8 bases lay between the germline ends.

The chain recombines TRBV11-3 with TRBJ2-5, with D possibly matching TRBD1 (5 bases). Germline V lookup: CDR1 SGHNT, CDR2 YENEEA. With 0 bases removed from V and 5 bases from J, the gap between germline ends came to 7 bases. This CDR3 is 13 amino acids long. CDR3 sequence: CASSLDPGETQYF. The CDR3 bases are TGTGCCAGCAGCTTAGATCCAGGGGAGACCCAGTACTTC.

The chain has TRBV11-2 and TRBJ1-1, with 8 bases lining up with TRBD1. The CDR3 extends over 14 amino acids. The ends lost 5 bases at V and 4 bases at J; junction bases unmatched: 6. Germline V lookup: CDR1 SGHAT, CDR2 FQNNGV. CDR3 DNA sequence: TGTGCCAGCAGCGGGCTCAGGGGGCTCACTGAAGCTTTCTTT. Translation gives CASSGLRGLTEAFF.

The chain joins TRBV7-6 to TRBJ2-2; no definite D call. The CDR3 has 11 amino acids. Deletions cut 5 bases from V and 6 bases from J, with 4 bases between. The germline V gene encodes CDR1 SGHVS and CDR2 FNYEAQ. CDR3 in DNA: TGTGCCAGCAGCCCTTCCGGGGAGCTGTTTTTT. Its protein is CASSPSGELFF.

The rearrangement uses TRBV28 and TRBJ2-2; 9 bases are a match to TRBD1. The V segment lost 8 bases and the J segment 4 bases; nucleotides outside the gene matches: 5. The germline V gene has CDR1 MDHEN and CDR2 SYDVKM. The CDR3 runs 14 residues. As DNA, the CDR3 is TGTGCCAGCGCCGGGACAGGGAGCACCGGGGAGCTGTTTTTT. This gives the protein CASAGTGSTGELFF. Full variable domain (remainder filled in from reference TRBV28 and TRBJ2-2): DVKVTQSSRYLVKRTGEKVFLECVQDMDHENMFWYRQDPGLGLRLIYFSYDVKMKEKGDIPEGYSVSREKKERFSLILESASTNQTSMYLCASAGTGSTGELFFGEGSRLTVL.

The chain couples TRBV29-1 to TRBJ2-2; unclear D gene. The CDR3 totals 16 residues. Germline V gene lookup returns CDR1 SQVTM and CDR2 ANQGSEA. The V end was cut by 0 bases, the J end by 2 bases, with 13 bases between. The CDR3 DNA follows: TGCAGCGTTGAAGATCCGTGGCACAGCAACACCGGGGAGCTGTTTTTT. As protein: CSVEDPWHSNTGELFF.

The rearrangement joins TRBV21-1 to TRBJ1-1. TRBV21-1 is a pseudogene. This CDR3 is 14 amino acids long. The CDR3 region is CASSKAPEPLEAFF. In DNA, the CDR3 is TGTGCCAGCAGCAAAGCGCCCGAGCCGCTTGAAGCTTTCTTT.

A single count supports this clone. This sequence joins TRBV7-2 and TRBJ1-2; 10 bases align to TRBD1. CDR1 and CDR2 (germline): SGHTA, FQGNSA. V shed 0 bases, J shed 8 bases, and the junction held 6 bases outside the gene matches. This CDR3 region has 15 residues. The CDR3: CASSLADGTGEGYTF. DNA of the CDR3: TGTGCCAGCAGCTTAGCGGACGGGACAGGGGAAGGCTACACCTTC.

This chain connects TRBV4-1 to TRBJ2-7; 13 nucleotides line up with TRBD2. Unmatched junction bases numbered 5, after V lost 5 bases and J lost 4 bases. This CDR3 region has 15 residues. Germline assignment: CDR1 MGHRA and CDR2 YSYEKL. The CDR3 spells CASSSPTSGRYEQYF. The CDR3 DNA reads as TGCGCCAGCAGCTCTCCGACTAGCGGGAGGTACGAGCAGTACTTC.

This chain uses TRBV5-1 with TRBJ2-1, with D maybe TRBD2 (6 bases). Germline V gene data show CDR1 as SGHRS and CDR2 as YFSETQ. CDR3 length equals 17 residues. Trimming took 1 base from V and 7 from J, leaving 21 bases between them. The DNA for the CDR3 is TGCGCCAGCAGCTTGAGCCCCGGAGGGCCGAATTCGAATGAGCAGTTCTTC. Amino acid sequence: CASSLSPGGPNSNEQFF.

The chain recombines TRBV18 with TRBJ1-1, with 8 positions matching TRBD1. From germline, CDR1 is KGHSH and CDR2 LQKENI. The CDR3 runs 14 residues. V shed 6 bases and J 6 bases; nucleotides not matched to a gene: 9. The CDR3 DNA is TGTGCCAGCTCCCTGGACAGGGAGGGGGCTGAAGCTTTCTTT. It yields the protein CASSLDREGAEAFF.

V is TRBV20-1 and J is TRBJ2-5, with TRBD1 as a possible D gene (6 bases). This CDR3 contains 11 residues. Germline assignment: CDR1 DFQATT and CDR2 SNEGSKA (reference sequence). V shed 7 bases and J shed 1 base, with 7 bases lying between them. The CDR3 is CSVGAQETQYF. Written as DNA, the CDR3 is TGCAGTGTGGGGGCCCAAGAGACCCAGTACTTC.

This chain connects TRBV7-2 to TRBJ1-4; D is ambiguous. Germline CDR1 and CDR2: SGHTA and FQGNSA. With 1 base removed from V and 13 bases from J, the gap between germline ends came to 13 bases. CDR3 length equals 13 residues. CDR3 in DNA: TGTGCCAGCAGCTTAGTTTTCGGCCCGGGACTGTTTTTT. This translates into CASSLVFGPGLFF.

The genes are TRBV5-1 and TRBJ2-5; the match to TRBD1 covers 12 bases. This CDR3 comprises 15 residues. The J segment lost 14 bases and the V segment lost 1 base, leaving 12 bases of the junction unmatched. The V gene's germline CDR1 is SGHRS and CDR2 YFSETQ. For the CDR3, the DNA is TGCGCCAGCAGCTTGATGGGTTGGGACAGGGGGCCGGTATACTTC. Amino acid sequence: CASSLMGWDRGPVYF.

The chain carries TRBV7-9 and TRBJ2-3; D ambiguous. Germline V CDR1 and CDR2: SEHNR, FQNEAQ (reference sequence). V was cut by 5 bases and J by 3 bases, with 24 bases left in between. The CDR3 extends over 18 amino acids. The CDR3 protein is CASSQISRSKQVTDTQYF. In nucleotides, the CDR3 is TGTGCCAGCAGCCAGATATCCCGCTCTAAGCAGGTAACAGATACGCAGTATTTT.

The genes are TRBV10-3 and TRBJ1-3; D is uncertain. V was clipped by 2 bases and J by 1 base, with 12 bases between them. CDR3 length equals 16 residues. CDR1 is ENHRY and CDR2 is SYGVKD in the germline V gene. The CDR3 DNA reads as TGTGCCATCAGTGAGGTCTACAGCAAATCTGGAAACACCATATATTTT. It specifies CAISEVYSKSGNTIYF.

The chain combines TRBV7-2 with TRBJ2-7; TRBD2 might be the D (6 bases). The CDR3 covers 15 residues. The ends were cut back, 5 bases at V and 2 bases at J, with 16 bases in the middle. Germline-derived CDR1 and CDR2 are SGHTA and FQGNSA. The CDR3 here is CASSQELARTYEQYF. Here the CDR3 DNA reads TGTGCCAGCAGCCAGGAGCTAGCGCGTACCTACGAGCAGTACTTC. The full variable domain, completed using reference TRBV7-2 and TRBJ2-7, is GAGVSQSPSNKVTEKGKDVELRCDPISGHTALYWYRQSLGQGLEFLIYFQGNSAPDKSGLPSDRFSAERTGGSVSTLTIQRTQQEDSAVYLCASSQELARTYEQYFGPGTRLTVT.

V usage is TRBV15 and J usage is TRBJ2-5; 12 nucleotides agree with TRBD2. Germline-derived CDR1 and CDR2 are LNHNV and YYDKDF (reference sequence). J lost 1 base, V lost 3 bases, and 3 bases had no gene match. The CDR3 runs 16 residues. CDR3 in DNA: TGTGCCACCAGCAGTCAACTAGCGGGGGGCCAAGAGACCCAGTACTTC. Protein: CATSSQLAGGQETQYF.

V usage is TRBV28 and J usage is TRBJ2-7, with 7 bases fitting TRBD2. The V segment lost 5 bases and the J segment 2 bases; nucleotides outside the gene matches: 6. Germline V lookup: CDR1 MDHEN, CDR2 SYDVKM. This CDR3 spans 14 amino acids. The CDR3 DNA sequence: TGTGCCAGCAGTCCCCCGGGGGGAACCTACGAGCAGTACTTC. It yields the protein CASSPPGGTYEQYF.

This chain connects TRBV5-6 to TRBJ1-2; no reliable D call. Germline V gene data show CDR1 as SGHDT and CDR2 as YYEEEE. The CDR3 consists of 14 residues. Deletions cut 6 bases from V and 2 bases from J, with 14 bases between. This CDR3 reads CASTSERRNYGYTF. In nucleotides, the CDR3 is TGTGCCAGCACGTCTGAGCGAAGAAACTATGGCTACACCTTC.

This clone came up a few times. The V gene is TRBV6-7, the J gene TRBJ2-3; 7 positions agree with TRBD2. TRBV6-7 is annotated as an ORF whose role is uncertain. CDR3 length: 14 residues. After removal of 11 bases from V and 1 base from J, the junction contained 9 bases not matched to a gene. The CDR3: CAASPGGGTDTQYF. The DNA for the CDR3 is TGTGCCGCATCCCCGGGGGGAGGCACAGATACGCAGTATTTT.

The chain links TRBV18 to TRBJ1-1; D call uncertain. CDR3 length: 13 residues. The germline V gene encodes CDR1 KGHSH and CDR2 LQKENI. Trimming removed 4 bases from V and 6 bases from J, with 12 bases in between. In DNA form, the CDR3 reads TGTGCCAGCTCACGACCTGCTAACGCTGAAGCTTTCTTT. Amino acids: CASSRPANAEAFF.

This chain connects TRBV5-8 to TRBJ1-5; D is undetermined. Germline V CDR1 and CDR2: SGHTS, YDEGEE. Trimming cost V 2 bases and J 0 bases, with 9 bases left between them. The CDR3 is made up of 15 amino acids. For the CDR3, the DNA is TGTGCCAGCAGCTTTCTGAGCCTTAGCAATCAGCCCCAGCATTTT. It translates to CASSFLSLSNQPQHF.

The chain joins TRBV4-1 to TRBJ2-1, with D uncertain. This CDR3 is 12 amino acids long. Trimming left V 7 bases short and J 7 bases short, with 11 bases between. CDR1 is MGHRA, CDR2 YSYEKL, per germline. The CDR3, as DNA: TGCGCCAGCATCGACTCACGGAATGAGCAGTTCTTC. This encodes CASIDSRNEQFF.

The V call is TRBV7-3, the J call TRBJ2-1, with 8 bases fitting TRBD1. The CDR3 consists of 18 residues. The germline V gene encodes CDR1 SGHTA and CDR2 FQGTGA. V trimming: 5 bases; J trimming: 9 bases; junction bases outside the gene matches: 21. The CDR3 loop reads CASSPMGTGTGGAAEQFF. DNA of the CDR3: TGTGCCAGCAGCCCGATGGGAACCGGGACAGGAGGAGCGGCTGAGCAGTTCTTC.

The CDR3 is CASSKWGRGVDQPQHF. CDR3 nucleotides: TGTGCCAGCAGCAAATGGGGCAGGGGAGTGGATCAGCCCCAGCATTTT. The genes are TRBV21-1 and TRBJ1-5; TRBD1, the D gene given by the table, was not confirmed from the DNA. TRBV21-1 is marked as a pseudogene. This CDR3 is 16 amino acids long.